Listed below are T cell receptor beta chains from one sample, sequenced in a study of blood T cell repertoires in COVID-19. The method was immunoSEQ multiplex PCR; TCRdb's version includes in-frame clones alone and lacks a portion of them. The sample holds over 250,000 clones, around nine tenths seen once. The sample consisted of peripheral blood. The receptors shown here come from a woman between 55 and 75 years old with acute or convalescent COVID-19. Each CDR3 is given with its conserved first and last residue. The D gene is left open where the match is weak. Expanded clones get a size class; other rows say once, few or many, or leave the size out.

TRBV11-1	16	TRBD2	.	TRBJ2-1	CASTLRISGSRNEQFF	TGTGCCAGCACCTTAAGGATCAGCGGGAGTCGGAATGAGCAGTTCTTC
TRBV6-5	12	.	.	TRBJ2-7	CASSQISGEQYF	TGTGCCAGCAGCCAAATTTCAGGGGAGCAGTACTTC
TRBV27	14	TRBD1	.	TRBJ1-6	CASSLRHRGSPLHF	TGTGCCAGCAGTTTAAGGCACAGGGGTTCACCCCTCCACTTT
TRBV3-1/TRBV3-2	14	.	.	TRBJ2-5	CASRLLGAKETQYF	TGTGCCAGCAGACTTCTAGGGGCTAAAGAGACCCAGTACTTC
TRBV6-2/TRBV6-3	14	TRBD2	.	TRBJ2-1	CASSRTSGTNEQFF	TGTGCCAGCAGCCGGACTAGCGGGACCAATGAGCAGTTCTTC
TRBV6-5	14	.	.	TRBJ2-1	CASRDSAASNEQFF	TGTGCCAGCAGGGACAGCGCGGCGTCCAATGAGCAGTTCTTC
TRBV4-2	16	.	.	TRBJ1-1	CASSQAIRQANAEAFF	TGTGCCAGCAGCCAGGCTATCAGACAGGCAAACGCTGAAGCTTTCTTT
TRBV27	12	.	.	TRBJ2-3	CASSQPGDTQYF	TGTGCCAGCAGCCAACCGGGGGATACGCAGTATTTT
TRBV7-2	15	TRBD2	.	TRBJ2-7	CASSLGSGGTYEQYF	TGTGCCAGCAGCTTGGGCAGCGGGGGTACCTACGAGCAGTACTTC
TRBV27	15	.	.	TRBJ2-1	CASSIQISSYNEQFF	TGTGCCAGCAGTATACAGATCAGCTCCTACAATGAGCAGTTCTTC
TRBV19	15	TRBD1	.	TRBJ1-5	CASTPSDRGSQPQHF	TGTGCCAGTACCCCTTCGGACAGGGGGAGTCAGCCCCAGCATTTT
TRBV2	14	.	.	TRBJ1-2	CASTGDAGVYGYTF	TGTGCCAGCACCGGTGATGCGGGGGTCTATGGCTACACCTTC
TRBV28	14	.	.	TRBJ2-7	CASSLFGSPYEQYF	TGTGCCAGCAGTTTATTTGGCTCACCCTACGAGCAGTACTTC
TRBV28	15	TRBD1	.	TRBJ2-7	CASRAPGQGGYEQYF	TGTGCCAGCAGAGCTCCGGGACAGGGGGGCTACGAGCAGTACTTC
TRBV7-2	13	.	few	TRBJ1-1	CASSRNRESRAFF	TGTGCCAGCAGTCGGAACAGGGAATCACGAGCTTTCTTT
TRBV7-9	19	TRBD2	once	TRBJ2-7	CASSRFSLPGTSGSYEQYF	TGTGCCAGCAGCCGATTCAGTCTGCCCGGGACTAGCGGCTCCTACGAGCAGTACTTC
TRBV5-4	17	.	.	TRBJ2-3	CASSLSRGGRLADTQYF	TGTGCCAGCAGCTTGTCCCGCGGGGGCCGGTTGGCAGATACGCAGTATTTT
TRBV20-1	10	.	.	TRBJ1-2	CSAAGMGYTF	TGCAGTGCCGCCGGGATGGGCTACACCTTC
TRBV2	15	.	once	TRBJ2-5	CASSVRRPNQETQYF	TGTGCCAGCAGCGTCAGGCGACCCAATCAAGAGACCCAGTACTTC
TRBV2	15	TRBD1	few	TRBJ1-5	CASNPRTGGNQPQHF	TGTGCCAGCAACCCCCGGACAGGGGGAAATCAGCCCCAGCATTTT
TRBV7-6	17	.	.	TRBJ2-4	CASSLEPPVEAKNIQYF	TGTGCCAGCAGCTTAGAGCCCCCGGTAGAAGCCAAAAACATTCAGTACTTC
TRBV2	15	TRBD1	.	TRBJ2-1	CASRGQASSYNEQFF	TGTGCCAGCAGGGGACAGGCTAGCTCCTACAATGAGCAGTTCTTC
TRBV9	15	TRBD2	once	TRBJ2-5	CASSFGEGLRETQYF	TGTGCCAGCAGCTTTGGGGAGGGATTGCGGGAGACCCAGTACTTC
TRBV19	16	TRBD1	.	TRBJ1-4	CASSLDRGPANEKLFF	TGTGCCAGTAGTCTGGACAGGGGACCAGCTAATGAAAAACTGTTTTTT
TRBV6-4	19	TRBD2	.	TRBJ2-1	CASSSSLAGGPAGYNEQFF	TGTGCCAGCAGTTCCTCCCTAGCGGGAGGGCCCGCGGGCTACAATGAGCAGTTCTTC
TRBV29-1	15	.	.	TRBJ2-2	CSVGVAGTNTGELFF	TGCAGCGTTGGGGTGGCGGGAACGAACACCGGGGAGCTGTTTTTT
TRBV6-6	16	.	.	TRBJ1-1	CASSYPRGVGDTEAFF	TGTGCCAGCAGTTACCCCCGCGGAGTCGGGGACACTGAAGCTTTCTTT
TRBV5-1	14	TRBD1	few	TRBJ1-1	CASSAGTGRTEAFF	TGCGCCAGCAGCGCCGGGACAGGGAGGACTGAAGCTTTCTTT
TRBV27	14	TRBD1	once	TRBJ1-1	CASSLRTGVTEAFF	TGTGCCAGCAGTTTAAGGACAGGGGTTACTGAAGCTTTCTTT
TRBV5-4	14	.	few	TRBJ2-2	CASSELGVTGELFF	TGTGCCAGCAGCGAATTGGGAGTCACCGGGGAGCTGTTTTTT
TRBV27	14	TRBD1	.	TRBJ2-1	CASSLQDRGNEQFF	TGTGCCAGCAGTTTACAAGACAGGGGGAATGAGCAGTTCTTC
TRBV6-6	13	.	.	TRBJ1-5	CASSNNRNQPQHF	TGTGCCAGCAGTAATAACAGGAATCAGCCCCAGCATTTT
TRBV27	18	TRBD2	.	TRBJ2-5	CASIPEASGNLYQETQYF	TGTGCCAGCATTCCAGAGGCTAGCGGGAACCTGTACCAAGAGACCCAGTACTTC
TRBV2	14	TRBD1	.	TRBJ2-1	CASTGTGISNEQFF	TGTGCCAGCACGGGGACAGGGATATCCAATGAGCAGTTCTTC
TRBV28	15	.	.	TRBJ2-3	CASMRSAGRTDTQYF	TGTGCCAGCATGAGATCGGCGGGCCGCACAGATACGCAGTATTTT
TRBV6-5	16	.	.	TRBJ1-1	CASSYSREVMNTEAFF	TGTGCCAGCAGTTACTCGAGGGAGGTAATGAACACTGAAGCTTTCTTT
TRBV7-9	14	.	.	TRBJ2-3	CASSGLASTDTQYF	TGTGCCAGCAGCGGCTTAGCTAGCACAGATACGCAGTATTTT
TRBV7-3	15	.	.	TRBJ2-1	CASSPVEDNNDEQFF	TGTGCCAGCAGCCCTGTAGAAGATAATAACGATGAGCAGTTCTTC
TRBV27	13	.	.	TRBJ1-1	CASKGQGNTEAFF	TGTGCCAGCAAGGGCCAGGGGAACACTGAAGCTTTCTTT
TRBV2	19	TRBD2	.	TRBJ2-2	CASSDPWLAGGLNTGELFF	TGTGCCAGCAGTGACCCCTGGCTAGCGGGGGGACTAAACACCGGGGAGCTGTTTTTT
TRBV18	14	TRBD1	.	TRBJ1-5	CASSRTGDNQPQHF	TGTGCCAGCTCACGTACAGGGGACAATCAGCCCCAGCATTTT
TRBV27	17	TRBD2	.	TRBJ2-1	CASSATSGIVSYNEQFF	TGTGCCAGCAGTGCTACTAGCGGGATCGTTTCCTACAATGAGCAGTTCTTC
TRBV10-3	14	.	.	TRBJ2-2	CAITPTTRTGELFF	TGTGCCATCACCCCCACTACGCGCACCGGGGAGCTGTTTTTT
TRBV19	16	.	.	TRBJ1-1	CASSSRQGQKGTEAFF	TGTGCCAGTAGTAGCCGCCAGGGGCAGAAGGGCACTGAAGCTTTCTTT
TRBV2	13	TRBD1	.	TRBJ1-5	CASSGTGDQPQHF	TGTGCCAGCAGCGGGACAGGGGATCAGCCCCAGCATTTT
TRBV5-4	12	.	.	TRBJ2-3	CASSTSTDTQYF	TGTGCCAGCAGCACAAGCACAGATACGCAGTATTTT
TRBV6-5	15	TRBD1	.	TRBJ1-2	CASSRRTDRGEGYTF	TGTGCCAGCAGCCGTAGGACGGACAGGGGAGAAGGCTACACCTTC